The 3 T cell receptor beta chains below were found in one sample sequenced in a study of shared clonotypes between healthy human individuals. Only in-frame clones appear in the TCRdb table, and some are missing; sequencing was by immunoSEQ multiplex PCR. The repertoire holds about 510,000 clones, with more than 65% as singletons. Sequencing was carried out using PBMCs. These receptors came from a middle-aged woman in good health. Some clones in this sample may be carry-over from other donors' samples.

CDR3 nucleotides: TGTGCCAGCAGCGTCGGACAGGCTAGCTACACCTTC. Amino acid sequence: CASSVGQASYTF. V usage is TRBV7-8 and J usage is TRBJ1-2, with 7 nucleotides matching TRBD1. Trimming cost V 5 bases and J 9 bases; bases outside gene matches: 6. Germline-derived CDR1 and CDR2 are SGHVS and FQNEAQ. CDR3 length: 12 residues. Together with reference TRBV7-8 and TRBJ1-2, the CDR3 gives the full variable domain: GAGVSQSPRYKVAKRGQDVALRCDPISGHVSLFWYQQALGQGPEFLTYFQNEAQLDKSGLPSDRFFAERPEGSVSTLKIQRTQQEDSAVYLCASSVGQASYTFGSGTRLTVV.

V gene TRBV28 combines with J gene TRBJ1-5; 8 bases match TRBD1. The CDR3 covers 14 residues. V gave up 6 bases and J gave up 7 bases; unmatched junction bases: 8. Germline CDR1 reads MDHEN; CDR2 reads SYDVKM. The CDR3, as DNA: TGTGCCAGCAGGGTAGGACAGGGAGGACAGCCCCAGCATTTT. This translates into CASRVGQGGQPQHF.

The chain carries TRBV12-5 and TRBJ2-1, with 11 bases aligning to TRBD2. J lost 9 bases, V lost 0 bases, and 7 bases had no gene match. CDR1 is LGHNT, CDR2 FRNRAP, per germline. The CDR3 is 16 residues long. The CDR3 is CASGLVIAGGPGEQFF. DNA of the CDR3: TGTGCTAGTGGTTTGGTAATAGCGGGAGGGCCCGGTGAGCAGTTCTTC.